One sample yielded the 18 T cell receptor beta chains listed below, sequenced in a study of early T cells in non-severe SARS-CoV-2 infection. TCRdb processed the 5' RACE reads anew with MiXCR; each CDR3 protein has one entry. This sample has more than 50,000 distinct CDR3 sequences, with under 15% found just once. This sample comprised whole blood, obtained at baseline. The receptors derive from an adult who was a healthcare worker with PCR-confirmed SARS-CoV-2 infection or an uninfected control (not recorded which).

This clonotype has ten or more counts. This rearrangement joins TRBV6-1 to TRBJ1-1; D not certain. This CDR3 contains 12 residues. The ends were cut back, 7 bases at V and 5 bases at J, with 11 bases in the middle. The germline V gene has CDR1 MNHNS and CDR2 SASEGT. For the CDR3, the DNA is TGTGCCAGCACCTTTGCTGGGACTGAAGCTTTCTTT. Protein product: CASTFAGTEAFF.

In this sample, this clonotype turned up a few times. V is TRBV7-2 and J is TRBJ2-5; TRBD1 matches at 10 bases. The V segment lost 4 bases and the J segment 1 base; nucleotides outside the gene matches: 6. The CDR3 consists of 16 residues. Germline loops: CDR1 SGHTA, CDR2 FQGNSA. The CDR3 DNA sequence: TGTGCCAGCAGCTCCGGGACAGGGGCGATCCAAGAGACCCAGTACTTC. Its protein product is CASSSGTGAIQETQYF.

DNA for the CDR3: TGTGCCAGCAGTATGGGGTCCTGGAACACTGAAGCTTTCTTT. Translation gives CASSMGSWNTEAFF. The V call is TRBV2, the J call TRBJ1-1, with D unclear. Trimming took off 5 bases at V and 1 base at J, with 11 bases between the two ends. The CDR3 runs 14 residues. Looked up from germline, CDR1 is SNHLY and CDR2 is FYNNEI.

The chain couples TRBV10-3 to TRBJ2-3; D ambiguous. In germline, CDR1 is ENHRY, CDR2 SYGVKD. CDR3 length: 15 amino acids. The V gene lost 0 bases and the J gene lost 6 bases, with 13 bases spanning the gap. The CDR3 DNA reads TGTGCCATCAGTGAGTCCATCTGGGCGAGGGATACGCAGTATTTT. This codes for CAISESIWARDTQYF.

The rearrangement joins TRBV28 to TRBJ1-2; 9 bases line up with TRBD1. Germline CDR1 reads MDHEN; CDR2 reads SYDVKM. V lost 6 bases, J lost 6 bases, and 8 bases stayed unmatched. This CDR3 has 14 residues. In DNA, the CDR3 is TGTGCCAGCAGGTTGACAGGGGGGATAGATGGCTACACCTTC. This translates into CASRLTGGIDGYTF.

V gene TRBV7-3 combines with J gene TRBJ2-1; D uncertain. Trimming shortened V by 5 bases and J by 6 bases, and 11 bases separated the two germline ends. The germline V gene has CDR1 SGHTA and CDR2 FQGTGA. This CDR3 is 13 amino acids long. In DNA form, the CDR3 reads TGTGCCAGCAGCCCCCCGGCCCTCAATGAGCAGTTCTTC. Residues: CASSPPALNEQFF.

V usage is TRBV15 and J usage is TRBJ2-3, with 7 bases lining up with TRBD1. The length of the CDR3 is 15 residues. Germline-derived CDR1 and CDR2 are LNHNV and YYDKDF (reference sequence). The ends lost 5 bases at V and 2 bases at J; junction bases unmatched: 7. The CDR3 region has the DNA TGTGCCACCAGCCGAGGGACAGACCCCACAGATACGCAGTATTTT. Protein: CATSRGTDPTDTQYF.

This clonotype turned up a few times. The chain combines TRBV6-2 or TRBV6-3 with TRBJ1-1, with unresolved D. Trimming pared 4 bases from V and 6 bases from J, leaving 24 bases between. The CDR3 loop spans 17 amino acids. Germline V lookup: CDR1 MNHEY, CDR2 SVGEGT. The CDR3 here is CASSSSPSFTLLPEAFF. The CDR3 DNA sequence: TGTGCCAGCAGTTCTTCCCCCTCCTTCACGTTGCTTCCTGAAGCTTTCTTT.

The rearrangement links TRBV29-1 to TRBJ1-1; the match to TRBD1 covers 7 bases. V shed 7 bases and J 4 bases; nucleotides not matched to a gene: 9. The V gene's germline CDR1 is SQVTM and CDR2 ANQGSEA. This CDR3 spans 13 amino acids. The CDR3 protein is CSAEGQEGTEAFF. CDR3 nucleotide sequence: TGCAGCGCGGAAGGACAGGAGGGCACTGAAGCTTTCTTT.

The chain links TRBV4-1 to TRBJ2-7; D ambiguous. The CDR3 is 15 residues long. CDR1 MGHRA and CDR2 YSYEKL come from the germline V gene. Trimming shortened V by 1 base and J by 0 bases, and 10 bases separated the two germline ends. The CDR3 sequence is CASSQVALSSYEQYF. In DNA form, the CDR3 reads TGCGCCAGCAGCCAAGTGGCTCTTAGCTCCTACGAGCAGTACTTC.

This clonotype turned up a few times. This rearrangement joins TRBV7-2 to TRBJ2-1; D perhaps matches TRBD2 (5 bases). The CDR3 covers 15 residues. The V gene lost 5 bases and the J gene lost 0 bases, with 11 bases spanning the gap. Germline values: CDR1 SGHTA, CDR2 FQGNSA. The CDR3 bases are TGTGCCAGCAGCACGGACTTTAGCTCCTACAATGAGCAGTTCTTC. As protein: CASSTDFSSYNEQFF.

There are many counts of this clonotype. The rearrangement uses TRBV19 and TRBJ2-7, with 7 positions matching TRBD2. Unmatched junction bases numbered 6, after V lost 2 bases and J lost 2 bases. Germline CDR1 is LNHDA and CDR2 is SQIVND (reference sequence). The CDR3 extends over 15 amino acids. Here the CDR3 reads CASSISPGTTYEQYF. CDR3 coding DNA: TGTGCCAGTAGTATATCCCCAGGGACTACCTACGAGCAGTACTTC.

This clonotype has a handful of counts. The rearrangement joins TRBV20-1 to TRBJ2-1; 10 bases align to TRBD2. CDR1 is DFQATT, CDR2 SNEGSKA, per germline (reference sequence). CDR3 length: 15 residues. Losses at the gene ends were 3 bases for V and 7 bases for J; bases not matched to a gene: 9. CDR3: CSASPGLASLNEQFF. The CDR3 DNA is TGCAGTGCTAGTCCGGGACTAGCGTCCCTGAATGAGCAGTTCTTC.

This chain uses TRBV10-3 with TRBJ1-5; D is possibly TRBD1 (5 bases). The length of the CDR3 is 16 residues. Germline V lookup: CDR1 ENHRY, CDR2 SYGVKD. Trimming cost V 0 bases and J 3 bases, with 12 bases left between them. The CDR3 coding sequence is TGTGCCATCAGTGAGTCGCTACAGGCTCTCAATCAGCCCCAGCATTTT. Translated, it gives CAISESLQALNQPQHF.

This clonotype was seen more than once but under ten times. This chain uses TRBV24-1 with TRBJ2-2, with D perhaps TRBD2 (5 bases). Trimming pared 4 bases from V and 1 base from J, leaving 9 bases between. The germline gives CDR1 KGHDR, CDR2 SFDVKD. This CDR3 has 15 residues. CDR3 loop: CATSEHGVNTGELFF. The CDR3 nucleotides read TGTGCCACCAGTGAACACGGGGTGAACACCGGGGAGCTGTTTTTT.

This clonotype was counted a few times. The chain carries TRBV5-1 and TRBJ2-3; 8 bases fit TRBD2. There are 14 residues in the CDR3. The V gene end was trimmed by 4 bases and the J gene end by 8 bases; junction bases not matched to a gene: 9. Germline CDR1 SGHRS, CDR2 YFSETQ. In nucleotides, the CDR3 is TGCGCCAGCAGCCCCAAAGCGGGGGAAGCTACGCAGTATTTT. Encoded protein: CASSPKAGEATQYF. Full variable domain (outside the CDR3, taken from reference TRBV5-1 and TRBJ2-3): KAGVTQTPRYLIKTRGQQVTLSCSPISGHRSVSWYQQTPGQGLQFLFEYFSETQRNKGNFPGRFSGRQFSNSRSEMNVSTLELGDSALYLCASSPKAGEATQYFGPGTRLTVL.

This clonotype has a count of ten or more. The genes are TRBV6-1 and TRBJ1-1; no definite D call. V was trimmed by 3 bases and J by 4 bases, leaving 15 bases between them. In germline, CDR1 is MNHNS, CDR2 SASEGT. The CDR3 runs 15 residues. The CDR3 region has the DNA TGTGCCAGCAGTGAGGCATTTCTTAGTGGCACTGAAGCTTTCTTT. Amino acids: CASSEAFLSGTEAFF.

The chain uses TRBV10-3 and TRBJ1-5; unclear D gene. Per the germline V gene, CDR1 is ENHRY and CDR2 is SYGVKD. With 8 bases removed from V and 5 bases from J, the gap between germline ends came to 13 bases. CDR3 length: 13 residues. The CDR3 nucleotides are TGTGCCATCGGTTACAAAGAAGATCAGCCCCAGCATTTT. As protein: CAIGYKEDQPQHF.